The T cell receptor beta chain described here comes from a study of blood T cell repertoires in COVID-19 (dated by TCRdb to about 2020). Study-level background: Samples from collaborators originated in the United States, Italy and Spain and spanned both the acute and convalescent phases of COVID-19. The prospective study material was composed of cDNA or gDNA derived from T cells, B-cell-depleted T cells, or PBMCs. Deeply sampled blood TCRbeta repertoires from subjects exposed to, actively infected with, or recovered from COVID-19 were included in the dataset. The repertoires were released in a freely available public database intended as a resource for research on the immune response to SARS-CoV-2. The samples were drawn from two sources: the first 160 participants of the ongoing ImmuneRACE study, and 1,200 or so subjects contributed by 6 global collaborators. The sample metadata nearly always contained a de-identified subject ID, COVID-19 status, age in years and sex. Where available, HLA class I and class II types were taken from metadata supplied by the sample provider and were not determined by assay-based typing. Paper-wide results and their limitations: Clinical and demographic metadata were provided uncurated, with the amount varying by source and participant.

The germline V gene sets CDR1 to SGHNT and CDR2 to YENEEA. From the cysteine through the phenylalanine, the CDR3 covers 14 amino acids. Here the CDR3 DNA is all that survives: 42 bases in frame from base 1. From V the trimming removes 5 bases and from J it removes 4 bases, while the gene matches leave 4 bases of the junction unaccounted for. Notes on this clone: This receptor's antigen is unknown. Base qualities were left out, and no much larger clone turns up one base away.

TCRbeta CDR3 regions were amplified from genomic DNA using the immunoSEQ Assay, a bias-controlled multiplex PCR. As for how the authors treated the data: The number of nucleated cells in each sample was estimated by amplification of reference gene primers within the assay. To quantify the absolute abundance of each unique TCRbeta CDR3 rearrangement, sequence reads were collapsed and filtered. For each sample, productive Simpson clonality was calculated as the square root of Simpson's diversity index across productive rearrangements. Imported from immuneACCESS, the table was reduced by TCRdb to in-frame sequences with V and J called. These copies leave out some clones; in studies compared against another copy, an unresolved V gene accounts for under half, and the cause of the remainder is not known. That table gives V, J and clone size, and the DNA gave D and trimming. A total of 350,000 to 400,000 clones appear in this sample, about 90% of them only once. About 1.7% of the sample is taken by the ten largest.

Participants in the prospective study were aged roughly 18 to 90 years, lived in more than 20 United States geographic areas, and enrolled through a virtual design. Cohort assignment in the prospective study relied on participant-reported clinical history from a screening survey and a study questionnaire. Recovered participants in ImmuneRACE Cohort 3 were defined as having two consecutive negative NP/OP PCR tests, clearance from a healthcare professional, or resolution of symptoms. Mobile phlebotomists in the prospective study collected whole blood, serum and a nasopharyngeal or oropharyngeal swab from every participant. Over an approximately 2-month period, participants in the prospective study had the option of providing additional blood draws and questionnaires. Prospective study blood samples were shipped either frozen or at room temperature before DNA extraction.

The receptor was isolated from a woman in her twenties or thirties who had recovered from COVID-19. The material sequenced was PBMCs or T cells enriched from blood (not recorded which). Here the chain combines TRBV11-3 and TRBJ2-2; the central 7 bases match TRBD1. In nucleotides, the sequence is TGTGCCAGCAGCCAAGGACAGGTCACCGGGGAGCTGTTTTTT. Its amino acids are CASSQGQVTGELFF.